These T cell receptor beta chains were read from a single sample in a study of blood T cells in healthy people across ages. In TCRdb, the 5' RACE reads were re-called with MiXCR into one record per CDR3 protein. The repertoire holds approximately 780,000 distinct CDR3 sequences, roughly 24% seen once, with 2.5% to 3.5% in the top ten. The data were also submitted as part of a second study, on T cells of mothers and their children.

Material for sequencing was blood. The receptors here all came from a boy younger than 18 in good health. CDR3s include the opening cysteine and the closing phenylalanine or tryptophan. The D gene is left open where the match is weak. Clone size is stated in some rows and not others, as once, few, many or a class when expanded.

V gene	clone size	J gene	D gene	CDR3 DNA	CDR3 protein
TRBV6-1	few	TRBJ2-5	TRBD1	TGTGCCAGCAGTCCACGGACAGGGGGCGGAGGGGAGACCCAGTACTTC	CASSPRTGGGGETQYF
TRBV5-1	few	TRBJ2-7	NA	TGCGCCAGCACGGGGACCTCAGGGTCCTACGAGCAGTACTTC	CASTGTSGSYEQYF
TRBV4-1	NA	TRBJ1-5	TRBD1	TGCGCCAGCAGCTTTTTGACAGGGGAACCCAGCAATCAGCCCCAGCATTTT	CASSFLTGEPSNQPQHF
TRBV6-1	few	TRBJ2-5	NA	TGTGCCAGTTACTCACAGGGAACGGGAGAGACCCAGTACTTC	CASYSQGTGETQYF
TRBV6-6	few	TRBJ2-7	NA	TGTGCCAGCAGTTCCCAGGCAGCGGACGAGCAGTACTTC	CASSSQAADEQYF
TRBV7-9	NA	TRBJ2-3	TRBD2	TGTTCCAGCAGCCCCCCCTTTCGGCTAGCGGGGACCACAGATACGCAGTATTTT	CSSSPPFRLAGTTDTQYF
TRBV27	NA	TRBJ2-1	NA	TGTGCCAGCAGACCTGACCTTCTCGATGAGCAGTTCTTC	CASRPDLLDEQFF
TRBV5-4	few	TRBJ1-1	TRBD1	TGTGCCAGCAGTTATCCGGGACAGGGGGCTTTAGAGAACACTGAAGCTTTCTTT	CASSYPGQGALENTEAFF
TRBV9	few	TRBJ2-2	TRBD1	TGTGCCAGCAGGAAGGGACAGGCGAACACCGGGGAGCTGTTTTTT	CASRKGQANTGELFF
TRBV20-1	NA	TRBJ1-1	NA	TGCAGTGCTAGAGAGTCCTCGGGACGGTTGAACACTGAAGCTTTCTTT	CSARESSGRLNTEAFF
TRBV7-9	NA	TRBJ1-4	TRBD1	TGTGCCAGCAGCTTAAAAGCGACAGGGCCCGCAACTAATGAAAAACTGTTTTTT	CASSLKATGPATNEKLFF
TRBV12-3/TRBV12-4	NA	TRBJ2-2	NA	TGTGCCAGCAGGGGAGACGGGATGAACACCGGGGAGCTGTTTTTT	CASRGDGMNTGELFF
TRBV5-1	few	TRBJ1-1	TRBD1	TGCGCCAGCAGCTTCGACAGGGCCCCCATGAACACTGAAGCTTTCTTT	CASSFDRAPMNTEAFF
TRBV15	NA	TRBJ2-5	TRBD1	TGTGCCACCAGAACCCGGGACAGGGCCGGATTCCACATGGGGACCCAGTACTTC	CATRTRDRAGFHMGTQYF
TRBV7-9	NA	TRBJ1-1	NA	TGTGCCAGCAGCTCTGAGAACACTGAAGCTTTCTTT	CASSSENTEAFF
TRBV7-2	NA	TRBJ2-4	NA	TGTGCCAGCAGCTTTCCGGACTGGGACATTCAGTACTTC	CASSFPDWDIQYF
TRBV7-9	NA	TRBJ2-3	NA	TGTGCCAGCAGCTTAGGCGGAGGGAGAGATACGCAGTATTTT	CASSLGGGRDTQYF
TRBV7-2	NA	TRBJ2-7	NA	TGTGCCAGCAGCTTAGGGGGGACTCAGCGTAACTTC	CASSLGGTQRNF
TRBV5-6	NA	TRBJ2-1	TRBD2	TGTGCCAGCACCTTGGGCACTAGCGGGGGCTTCGGGGAGCAGTTCTTC	CASTLGTSGGFGEQFF
TRBV6-5	many	TRBJ1-2	NA	TGTGCCAGCAGTTACTCTGACAGCTATGGCTACACCTTC	CASSYSDSYGYTF
TRBV7-9	NA	TRBJ1-1	NA	TGTGCCAGCAAAGGGGAGAACACTGAAGCTTTCTTT	CASKGENTEAFF
TRBV12-3/TRBV12-4	NA	TRBJ1-5	TRBD1	TGTGCCAGCAGCCGGACAGGGGACGGCGGCAATCAGCCCCAGCATTTT	CASSRTGDGGNQPQHF
TRBV5-6	NA	TRBJ2-5	TRBD1	TGTGCCAGCAGCTCGGGACGGACAGGGGCGAGGGTCTATCAAGAGACCCAGTACTTC	CASSSGRTGARVYQETQYF
TRBV29-1	few	TRBJ2-1	NA	TGCAGCGCCAGGGACTTAAATGAGCAGTTCTTC	CSARDLNEQFF
TRBV14	NA	TRBJ1-2	TRBD1	TGTGCCAGCAGCCGCGCAGTTGGACAGGGGAAAAACTATGGCTACACCTTC	CASSRAVGQGKNYGYTF
TRBV28	NA	TRBJ1-1	TRBD1	TGTGCCAGCTCAATTGACAGGGAGAGGATGAACACTGAAGCTTTCTTT	CASSIDRERMNTEAFF
TRBV10-3	NA	TRBJ2-5	NA	TGTGCCAGCGGAGGGGGGCGCGATAAAAAGACCCAGTACTTC	CASGGGRDKKTQYF
TRBV3-1	NA	TRBJ2-2	TRBD1	TGTGCCAGCAGCCACGGGACAGGACGACCGCTGGAGCTGTTTTTT	CASSHGTGRPLELFF
TRBV29-1	NA	TRBJ1-4	NA	TGCAGCGTTGACTTCAGCACGGGAAAACTGTTTTTT	CSVDFSTGKLFF
TRBV20-1	NA	TRBJ2-7	TRBD2	TGCAGTGCTCTTTTGGGACTAGGTGCCTACGAGCAGTACTTC	CSALLGLGAYEQYF
TRBV5-6	NA	TRBJ1-1	TRBD1	TGTGCCAGCAGCTCCGGGACAGGAAGAGTCACTGAAGCTTTCTTT	CASSSGTGRVTEAFF
TRBV29-1	NA	TRBJ1-3	NA	TGCAGCGTTTTGGGGGCTGGAAACACCATATATTTT	CSVLGAGNTIYF
TRBV27	many	TRBJ2-7	TRBD1	TGTGCCAGCAGTCAGAACAGGGGCTACGAGCAGTACTTC	CASSQNRGYEQYF
TRBV12-3/TRBV12-4	few	TRBJ2-7	NA	TGTGCCAGCAGTTTTGAGTTTTCCGCCTACGAGCAGTACTTC	CASSFEFSAYEQYF
TRBV4-1	few	TRBJ2-3	TRBD2	TGCGCCAGCAGCTCAAGCGGGGGCCTCCAGGATACGCAGTATTTT	CASSSSGGLQDTQYF
TRBV20-1	NA	TRBJ2-7	NA	TGCAGTGCTAGAGATATCAGCTCCTACGAGCAGTACTTC	CSARDISSYEQYF
TRBV7-9	NA	TRBJ2-1	NA	TGTGCCAGCGTAGAGTTCTCCTACAATGAGCAGTTCTTC	CASVEFSYNEQFF
TRBV7-9	few	TRBJ2-2	NA	TGTGCCAGCAGCTTCCAGGGCGGTGTCTTTGGGAACACCGGGGAGCTGTTTTTT	CASSFQGGVFGNTGELFF
TRBV5-1	NA	TRBJ2-2	NA	TGCGCCAGCAGCTTTAACAGTGATGGCACCGGGGAGCTGTTTTTT	CASSFNSDGTGELFF
TRBV3-1	NA	TRBJ2-1	TRBD2	TGTGCCAGCAGCCCCCGGGGCGCGGGGGGACTTTACAATGAGCAGTTCTTC	CASSPRGAGGLYNEQFF